This T cell receptor (beta chain) appears in the sequencing data of a study of T cells in Graves' hyperthyroidism and ophthalmopathy. The length of the CDR3 is 16 residues. Germline lookup yields CDR1 MGHRA and CDR2 YSYEKL. The V end lost 3 bases, the J end lost 6 bases, and 17 bases lay between the germline ends. Amplified TCR beta CDR3 regions came from RNA transcripts. Carried out on the TCR CDR3, a first-round RT-PCR used the HTBI primer set. TCRdb processed the multiplex PCR reads anew with MiXCR; each CDR3 protein has one entry. Counted here are 600,000 or so distinct CDR3 sequences, 14% occurring once; the ten biggest clones make up roughly 7%. This clonotype was seen a handful of times. Its antigen is still unknown. Study outcomes and limitations: With a median lead of approximately 6.4 months before onset, the model predicted ophthalmopathy. In the blood, most expanded thyroid clonotypes above 0.001 appeared as well.

The sequenced sample was blood. The rearrangement joins TRBV4-1 to TRBJ2-2, with D possibly matching TRBD1 (5 bases). The receptor was isolated from a woman aged 18-35 years with Graves' ophthalmopathy. CDR3 loop: CASSQVRQRDPGELFF. CDR3 DNA sequence: TGCGCCAGCAGCCAGGTTAGACAGCGAGATCCCGGGGAGCTGTTTTTT.